This record covers a single T cell receptor beta chain. Its antigen is unidentified. This sample is drawn from a study of CXCR3-negative and CXCR3-positive naive CD8 T cells. The CDR3 consists of 15 residues. The germline V gene has CDR1 SGHNT and CDR2 YENEEA. Findings and limits, study-wide: CXCR3 levels fell partly with cryopreservation; most assays relied on fresh PBMCs. TRBV-TRBJ usage was alike in naive CXCR3-negative and CXCR3-positive cells but differed in memory cells.

Preparation of TRB cDNA libraries relied on 5' RACE carrying UMI labels. Reanalyzing the 5' RACE reads, TCRdb keeps one entry per CDR3 protein, without DNA. The table for this sample gives tens of thousands of distinct CDR3 sequences. The origin of this receptor is a human donor in good health. Some clones in this sample may be carry-over from other donors' samples. Sample: naive CXCR3- CD8+ T cells from blood. The subset denotes: CD45RO-CCR7+CD27+CD95- naive CD8+ T cells lacking CXCR3 (TNR3-). This sequence joins TRBV11-3 and TRBJ2-1; TCRdb's D gene call, TRBD1, goes unchecked for lack of DNA. CDR3: CASSSPGVLYNEQFF. The variable domain in full, completed from reference TRBV11-3 and TRBJ2-1, reads EAGVVQSPRYKIIEKKQPVAFWCNPISGHNTLYWYLQNLGQGPELLIRYENEEAVDDSQLPKDRFSAERLKGVDSTLKIQPAELGDSAVYLCASSSPGVLYNEQFFGPGTRLTVL.